This T cell receptor beta chain was identified during a study of shared clonotypes between healthy human individuals. About the research overall: The study used three CD4 naive, three CD4 memory, two CD8 naive and one CD8 memory plate per donor.

Sorted-subset replicate PCRs used approximately 190 ng of genomic DNA. This amount corresponded to approximately 30,000 T cell genomes. TCRdb's copy holds only in-frame clones and misses some; the assay was immunoSEQ multiplex PCR. The repertoire consists of some 2,000,000 clones, with over 85% occurring once and the leading ten covering 0.9% to 1.3%. CDR1 SGDLS and CDR2 YYNGEE come from the germline V gene. Losses at the gene ends were 2 bases for V and 4 bases for J; bases not matched to a gene: 5. The CDR3 extends over 15 amino acids. The naive CD8 population came from CD45RO-negative cells selected for CCR7, without terminally differentiated effector memory CD45RA+ cells. All participating donors were Caucasian adults from Nashville, Tennessee.

Sequences were obtained from naive CD8+ T cells sorted from blood. The receptor comes from a man between 18 and 35 years old in good health. V usage is TRBV9 and J usage is TRBJ2-3, with 9 bases that match TRBD2. Here the CDR3 reads CASSVSGSHPDTQYF. The CDR3 DNA follows: TGTGCCAGCAGCGTTAGCGGGAGTCACCCAGATACGCAGTATTTT.